The table lists the clone carrying this TCR beta chain with a few counts. Its antigen is currently unknown. This CDR3 is 15 amino acids long. The V gene's germline CDR1 is MNHNS and CDR2 SASEGT. Between the trimmed V and J ends, which lost 2 bases and 0 bases, there was a span of 8 bases. These data come from a study of identical twins. Study results and limitations: Monozygotic twin pairs showed more out-of-frame TCR alpha sharing than models estimated.

Through template switching, a universal primer site was introduced, and the cDNA contained unique molecular identifiers. Each CDR3 protein is one row after TCRdb ran MiXCR on the 5' RACE reads. The sample lists under 1 million distinct CDR3 sequences, approximately 13% occurring once. The same data also contributed to another study, on yellow fever vaccine responses in identical twins.

The clonotype was recovered from a woman younger than 30 in good health. The sequencing input was PBMCs. The chain carries TRBV6-1 and TRBJ1-3, with D possibly TRBD1 on 5 matching bases. The CDR3 reads CASSERQFSGNTIYF. In DNA form, the CDR3 reads TGTGCCAGCAGTGAAAGACAGTTCTCTGGAAACACCATATATTTT.